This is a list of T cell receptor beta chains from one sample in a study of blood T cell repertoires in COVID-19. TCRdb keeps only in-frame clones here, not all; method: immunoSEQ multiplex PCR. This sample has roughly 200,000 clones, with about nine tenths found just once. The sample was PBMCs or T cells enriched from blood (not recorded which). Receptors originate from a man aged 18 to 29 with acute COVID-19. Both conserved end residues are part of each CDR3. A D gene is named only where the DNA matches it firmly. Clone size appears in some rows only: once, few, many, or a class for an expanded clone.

CASSNRDRREAFF,TGTGCCAGTAGTAACCGGGACAGGAGGGAAGCTTTCTTT,-,TRBV19,TRBD1,TRBJ1-1
CASSPRAGTLYEQFF,TGTGCCAGCAGTCCCAGGGCAGGGACTCTTTATGAGCAGTTCTTC,-,TRBV6-2/TRBV6-3,-,TRBJ2-1
CASSQVAVEQYF,TGTGCCAGCAGCCAAGTGGCGGTAGAGCAGTACTTC,-,TRBV14,-,TRBJ2-7
CASRAGQFNEQFF,TGTGCCAGCAGGGCGGGGCAGTTCAATGAGCAGTTCTTC,-,TRBV12-3/TRBV12-4,-,TRBJ2-1
CASSLGRGYEQYF,TGTGCCAGCAGCTTAGGACGGGGATACGAGCAGTACTTC,-,TRBV7-9,-,TRBJ2-7
CAWSSGGETQYF,TGTGCCTGGAGTTCAGGGGGGGAGACCCAGTACTTC,-,TRBV30,-,TRBJ2-5
CASSPREGGLYF,TGTGCCAGCTCACCAAGGGAAGGGGGCTTGTACTTC,-,TRBV18,TRBD1,TRBJ2-7
CASRDRGEQYF,TGTGCCAGCAGGGACAGGGGGGAGCAGTACTTC,-,TRBV2,TRBD1,TRBJ2-7
CSASLLAGGPFYEQYF,TGCAGTGCTAGTTTGCTCGCGGGAGGGCCATTTTACGAGCAGTACTTC,-,TRBV20-1,TRBD2,TRBJ2-7
CASSSRLGQRYEQYF,TGTGCCAGCAGTTCTCGCCTGGGACAGCGCTACGAGCAGTACTTC,-,TRBV28,TRBD1,TRBJ2-7
CATSRGLGGYNEQFF,TGTGCCACCAGCAGGGGACTAGGGGGTTACAATGAGCAGTTCTTC,-,TRBV15,TRBD2,TRBJ2-1
CASSPTGGGYTF,TGTGCCAGCAGCCCCACAGGGGGAGGCTACACCTTC,-,TRBV9,TRBD1,TRBJ1-2
CASSLSSGYEQYF,TGCGCCAGCAGCTTGTCTAGCGGTTACGAGCAGTACTTC,-,TRBV5-1,TRBD2,TRBJ2-7
CASSLGTSGSHEQFF,TGTGCCAGTAGTCTCGGGACTAGCGGGAGCCATGAGCAGTTCTTC,-,TRBV19,TRBD2,TRBJ2-1
CATGLNWAFF,TGTGCCACCGGCTTGAATTGGGCTTTCTTT,-,TRBV24-1,-,TRBJ1-1
CATSDYGTSSYNEQFF,TGTGCCACCAGTGATTACGGGACTAGTTCCTACAATGAGCAGTTCTTC,-,TRBV24-1,TRBD2,TRBJ2-1
CASSRQPTDTQYF,TGTGCCAGTAGTAGACAGCCCACAGATACGCAGTATTTT,-,TRBV19,-,TRBJ2-3
CASSLRDRAMNIQYF,TGTGCCAGCAGCCTTCGGGACAGGGCAATGAACATTCAGTACTTC,-,TRBV11-2,TRBD1,TRBJ2-4
CASSRGTGSYEQYF,TGTGCCAGCAGTAGGGGGACAGGGTCCTACGAGCAGTACTTC,-,TRBV2,TRBD1,TRBJ2-7
CASSLGTGPYSNQPQHF,TGTGCCAGCAGTTTGGGGACAGGCCCGTATAGCAATCAGCCCCAGCATTTT,-,TRBV28,TRBD1,TRBJ1-5
CASGLVLGAYRQGSGNTEAFF,TGTGCTAGTGGTTTGGTACTCGGAGCTTACAGGCAGGGATCGGGGAACACTGAAGCTTTCTTT,-,TRBV12-5,-,TRBJ1-1
CASSSHLGTGNNEQFF,TGTGCCAGCAGCTCCCATCTTGGGACAGGGAATAATGAGCAGTTCTTC,once,TRBV11-3,TRBD1,TRBJ2-1
CASSLGASGTTDTQYF,TGTGCCAGCAGCCTCGGTGCTAGCGGGACCACAGATACGCAGTATTTT,-,TRBV7-3,TRBD2,TRBJ2-3
CASTRTVGAGELFF,TGTGCCAGCACCAGGACAGTCGGGGCCGGGGAGCTGTTTTTT,-,TRBV9,-,TRBJ2-2
CASSLSPGLAGEQYF,TGTGCCAGCAGTTTATCTCCGGGACTAGCGGGGGAGCAGTACTTC,once,TRBV27,TRBD2,TRBJ2-7
CASSLLGHNSGNTIYF,TGTGCCAGCAGTTTATTGGGACACAACTCTGGAAACACCATATATTTT,-,TRBV28,-,TRBJ1-3
CASSQGGQGPRYGYTF,TGCGCCAGCAGCCAAGGAGGACAGGGACCTCGCTATGGCTACACCTTC,-,TRBV4-1,TRBD1,TRBJ1-2
CASSLIPTSGSYNEQFF,TGTGCCAGCAGTTTAATCCCAACTAGCGGCTCCTACAATGAGCAGTTCTTC,-,TRBV27,TRBD2,TRBJ2-1
CASSSPGTSEKLFF,TGTGCCAGCAGTTCTCCCGGGACATCTGAAAAACTGTTTTTT,-,TRBV28,-,TRBJ1-4
CASSQDGGGVYYGYTF,TGTGCCAGCAGCCAAGATGGGGGAGGAGTGTACTATGGCTACACCTTC,-,TRBV4-2,-,TRBJ1-2
CASSLQGFGNTIYF,TGCGCCAGCAGCTTACAGGGCTTTGGAAACACCATATATTTT,-,TRBV5-1,-,TRBJ1-3
CASSSGMPYNEQFF,TGCGCCAGCAGCTCGGGGATGCCCTACAATGAGCAGTTCTTC,-,TRBV5-1,-,TRBJ2-1
CASSRLFAGLKDNEQFF,TGTGCCAGCAGCCGCCTCTTCGCGGGACTAAAGGACAATGAGCAGTTCTTC,once,TRBV7-9,TRBD2,TRBJ2-1
CASSFIGSGAPYEQYF,TGTGCCAGCAGCTTCATCGGGTCAGGGGCCCCCTACGAGCAGTACTTC,few,TRBV7-8,-,TRBJ2-7
CASSFGLAGTYEQYF,TGTGCCAGCAGTTTCGGTCTAGCGGGAACCTACGAGCAGTACTTC,-,TRBV28,TRBD2,TRBJ2-7
CASSPGSVFTDTQYF,TGTGCCAGCTCTCCGGGGTCTGTTTTCACAGATACGCAGTATTTT,-,TRBV18,-,TRBJ2-3
CASSRLAAQNYEQYF,TGTGCCAGCAGTCGTCTAGCGGCTCAAAACTACGAGCAGTACTTC,-,TRBV6-5,TRBD2,TRBJ2-7
CASSQFPGQVKHYEQYF,TGTGCCAGCAGCCAATTCCCAGGACAGGTGAAACACTACGAGCAGTACTTC,-,TRBV14,TRBD1,TRBJ2-7
CASKSGTGTREQYF,TGTGCCAGCAAAAGCGGGACAGGGACTCGCGAGCAGTACTTC,once,TRBV2,TRBD1,TRBJ2-7
CASRTGYQETQYF,TGTGCCAGCAGAACAGGGTATCAAGAGACCCAGTACTTC,-,TRBV28,-,TRBJ2-5
CASSLGAGGPYEQYF,TGTGCCAGCAGCTTAGGAGCGGGAGGGCCCTACGAGCAGTACTTC,once,TRBV7-2,TRBD2,TRBJ2-7
CASSEPATNEKLFF,TGCGCCAGCAGCGAGCCCGCAACTAATGAAAAACTGTTTTTT,-,TRBV10-2,-,TRBJ1-4
CSVEGVQGNEQFF,TGCAGCGTTGAAGGAGTGCAGGGCAATGAGCAGTTCTTC,-,TRBV29-1,-,TRBJ2-1
CASSLNSGTDTQYF,TGTGCCAGCAGTTTGAATAGCGGCACAGATACGCAGTATTTT,once,TRBV27,-,TRBJ2-3
CASSQPWTGGAYSPLHF,TGCGCCAGCAGCCAACCTTGGACAGGGGGCGCGTATTCACCCCTCCACTTT,-,TRBV4-1,TRBD1,TRBJ1-6
CASSFQGAWGYEQYF,TGTGCCAGCAGTTTCCAGGGGGCTTGGGGGTACGAGCAGTACTTC,-,TRBV28,TRBD1,TRBJ2-7
CASSSETQGRLYNEQFF,TGTGCCAGCAGCTCAGAAACGCAGGGGCGATTATACAATGAGCAGTTCTTC,-,TRBV28,-,TRBJ2-1
CASNAPAGADSPLHF,TGTGCCAGCAATGCCCCGGCGGGAGCGGATTCACCCCTCCACTTT,-,TRBV2,-,TRBJ1-6
CASSSQAGSAADTQYF,TGTGCCAGCAGTTCCCAAGCGGGATCTGCCGCAGATACGCAGTATTTT,once,TRBV6-2/TRBV6-3,TRBD2,TRBJ2-3
CASSLAPRRDTYEQYF,TGTGCCAGCAGCTTAGCCCCACGCAGGGACACCTACGAGCAGTACTTC,-,TRBV7-8,-,TRBJ2-7
CASSTGTVHTEAFF,TGTGCCAGTAGTACCGGGACAGTTCACACTGAAGCTTTCTTT,once,TRBV19,TRBD1,TRBJ1-1
CASSPQGTSYNEQFF,TGTGCCAGCAGCCCTCAGGGGACGTCCTACAATGAGCAGTTCTTC,-,TRBV11-2,-,TRBJ2-1
CASSWGTASGYTF,TGTGCCAGCAGCTGGGGGACAGCGAGCGGCTACACCTTC,-,TRBV5-6,TRBD1,TRBJ1-2
CASQDTTYEQYF,TGTGCTAGCCAGGACACCACCTACGAGCAGTACTTC,-,TRBV12-5,-,TRBJ2-7
CASSPPSGTGELFF,TGTGCCAGCTCACCACCGTCGGGCACCGGGGAGCTGTTTTTT,-,TRBV18,-,TRBJ2-2
CASSVGTETNYGYTF,TGTGCCAGCAGCGTGGGGACAGAAACTAACTATGGCTACACCTTC,-,TRBV9,TRBD1,TRBJ1-2
CASSRSPTGNTGELFF,TGTGCCAGCAGCCGGAGCCCGACAGGGAACACCGGGGAGCTGTTTTTT,-,TRBV4-2,-,TRBJ2-2
CASSSRQGNQPQHF,TGTGCCAGCAGTTCCCGGCAGGGGAATCAGCCCCAGCATTTT,-,TRBV28,-,TRBJ1-5
CASSLESRGGSPFSYNEQFF,TGTGCCAGCAGCTTAGAAAGTAGGGGCGGGAGCCCCTTCTCCTACAATGAGCAGTTCTTC,-,TRBV11-3,TRBD2,TRBJ2-1